Listed here is a single T cell receptor beta chain. This sample is part of a study of naive and memory T cell subsets. J lost 7 bases, V lost 4 bases, and 11 bases had no gene match. CDR1 is MDHEN, CDR2 SYDVKM, per germline. The CDR3 sequence is 16 residues long. The beta constant-region primer was an equimolar mix of two oligonucleotides covering TRBC1 and TRBC2. Nested alpha and beta constant-region primers with the SP2 primer drove four PCR rounds on ligated cDNA. Ligation attached a single-stranded oligonucleotide with a 12-nucleotide UMI and the SP2 primer to the cDNA 3' end. Using its own MiXCR run on the UMI-ligation and nested PCR reads, TCRdb lists one record per CDR3 protein. The profile shows about 120,000 distinct CDR3 sequences, 36% of them singletons.

The sequencing input was central memory CD4+ T cells from blood. V is TRBV28 and J is TRBJ2-1, with 9 positions matching TRBD1. The TCR sequence derives from a human donor in good health. The CDR3 here is CASSSTGTGKKNEQFF. CDR3 nucleotides: TGTGCCAGCAGTTCTACCGGGACAGGGAAGAAGAATGAGCAGTTCTTC.